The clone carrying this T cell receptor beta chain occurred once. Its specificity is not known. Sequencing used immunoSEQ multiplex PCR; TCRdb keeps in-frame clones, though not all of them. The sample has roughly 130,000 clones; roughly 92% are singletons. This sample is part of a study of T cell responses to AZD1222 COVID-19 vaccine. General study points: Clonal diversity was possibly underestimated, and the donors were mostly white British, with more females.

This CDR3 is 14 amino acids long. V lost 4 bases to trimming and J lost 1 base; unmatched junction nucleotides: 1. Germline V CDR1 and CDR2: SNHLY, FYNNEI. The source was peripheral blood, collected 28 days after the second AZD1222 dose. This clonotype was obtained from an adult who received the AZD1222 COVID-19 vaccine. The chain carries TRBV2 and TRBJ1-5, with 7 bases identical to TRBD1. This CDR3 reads CASSVRGSNQPQHF. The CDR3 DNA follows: TGTGCCAGCAGTGTCAGGGGGAGCAATCAGCCCCAGCATTTT.